This T cell receptor beta chain was recovered during a study of shared clonotypes between healthy human individuals (dated by TCRdb to 2018 to 2021). For the wider study: The cohort comprised a couple of women and a few men aged 18 to 49 years. For each donor, CD4 naive and CD4 memory were each run on three plates, CD8 naive on two plates, and CD8 memory on one plate. The study deeply sequenced blood TCR repertoires of five healthy adults to estimate repertoire size and the extent of clonotype sharing between individuals. Different laboratories and diverse techniques were used to prepare libraries and sequence TCR repertoires, to increase sequencing depth and limit assay-specific biases. Per donor, leukapheresis produced somewhere between about 0.8 and 9 billion PBMCs.

The donors were healthy, HIV-negative adults who had no recently reported acute infections or vaccinations. All donors were Caucasian adults living in Nashville, Tennessee, USA. CD4+ T cells were enriched by magnetic negative selection; naive cells were then positively selected on CD45RA, and the negative fraction formed the memory subset. After blood collection by leukapheresis, PBMCs were isolated using Ficoll-Histopaque density gradient centrifugation and then cryopreserved in the vapor phase of liquid nitrogen. Analytical flow cytometry was used to check the purity and quantity of every magnetically sorted T cell population. Genomic DNA was isolated from each sorted fraction and quantified by UV absorbance on a Nanodrop 2000c. On this clone itself: The target of this receptor is not known. Base qualities were left out, and no much larger clone turns up one base away.

General findings and caveats noted by the study authors: About 4.5% of naive CD4, 3% to 3.5% of naive CD8, around 2.3% of memory CD4, and 0.35% to 0.4% of memory CD8 clonotypes were shared across several donors. Because the study included only a small number of donors, the genetic and exposure-history diversity represented was limited. Estimated clonotype richness was generally larger for naive than for memory subsets. Pairwise subsampling indicated that sequencing depth was expected to affect the degree of clonotype sharing among donors. Clonotypes shared by all four sorted-subset donors showed higher generation probabilities than non-shared clonotypes. Rarefaction of sorted-subset datasets indicated incomplete sequencing despite the large sequencing depth. Sampling was limited to blood, and TCR repertoires in tissue likely differ from TCR repertoires in blood.

Using the deep immunoSEQ assay, TCR CDR3 regions were amplified from genomic DNA by multiplex PCR. Extracted genomic DNA from each cell subset was spread evenly across all wells of several immunoSEQ 96-well plates, with each plate serving as a replicate. For sorted subsets, around 0.2 ug of genomic DNA, equivalent to tens of thousands of T cell genomes, went into each replicate PCR. Purified libraries were quantified with a Qubit 3.0 fluorometer, sized on a Bioanalyzer 2100, and re-quantified with the KAPA Library Quantification kit. Every immunoSEQ 96-well plate was sequenced on a dedicated single-read 150-cycle Illumina NextSeq 550 flow cell. On the authors' methods: Because the immunoSEQ output held only junctional sequences and lacked quality scores, the filtering could not match the filtering applied to full-length reads. To assign V/J genes and CDR3, sequences were annotated against IMGT germline references using PyIR, a Python wrapper for IgBLAST v1.9. Reads with weak V/J assignments (E-value above 1e-6), missing CDR3, stop codons, out-of-frame junctions, or ambiguous translated residues were removed. V3J clonotypes were defined as sequences sharing an identical inferred V gene, J gene, and CDR3 amino acid sequence. Percentage overlap between repertoires was calculated by dividing the number of shared unique clonotypes by the size of the smaller repertoire. RTK rarefaction, the Chao1 estimator, and Recon v2.1 estimates of unobserved clonotypes were used to assess repertoire richness. Generation probabilities were computed with OLGA for all TCRbeta clonotypes obtained by the gDNA method from a few donors. In TCRdb, the immuneACCESS table is reduced to in-frame sequences with V and J assigned. These tables do not hold every clone; where another copy was compared, an unresolved V gene accounts for under half, and the others remain unexplained. V and J calls and clone size are as listed in that table; D and trimming were resolved from the DNA. The sample table lists around 1,000,000 clones, roughly 77% of them with a count of one. 0.7% to 0.95% of the sample belongs to the ten largest clones.

From cysteine to phenylalanine, the CDR3 is 15 amino acids long. The kept DNA is CDR3 alone, 45 bases in frame from the first base. From the germline V gene, CDR1 is ENHRY and CDR2 is SYGVKD. V drops 2 bases and J drops 7 bases, leaving 17 bases in between. Sequencing was carried out using memory CD4+ T cells from PBMCs. Explained via the paper, the cell subset or site label denotes: CD45RA-negative fraction. The sequence derives from a man between 18 and 35 years old in good health. Some clones in this sample may be carry-over from other donors' samples. The chain employs TRBV10-3 and TRBJ2-5; the D region may be TRBD1 or TRBD2, each matching 5 bases equally. DNA sequence: TGTGCCATCAGTGAGATCGGACATACTGAGGGGACCCAGTACTTC. It codes for CAISEIGHTEGTQYF.